The source of this T cell receptor beta chain is a study of human T cells and chemical hapten exposure. Across the study: The study sensitized with 2% DPC on a 2 cm by 2 cm patch of upper inner arm skin. Per-sample TCR yield variability stemmed mainly from small pooled library volume differences.

Stated time point: patch test 1, 2 weeks after DPC sensitization. Documented treatment: therapeutic diphenylcyclopropenone sensitization with weekly scalp DPC. The study's findings and limits: Alopecia in the donors means their immune response may deviate from healthy people's. TCRs exceeding 1 in 1000 frequency stayed unchanged with DPC sensitization.

The CDR3 runs 13 residues. The germline CDR1 and CDR2 sequences are LNHDA and SQIVND (reference sequence). J gave up 4 bases and V 6 bases, and 3 bases lay outside the gene matches. This clonotype occurred a few times. Its target is unknown. MiXCR was run by TCRdb on the RACE reads, yielding one entry per CDR3 protein. Here the sample spans some 180,000 distinct CDR3 sequences, 20% to 25% being singletons. The V gene is TRBV19, the J gene TRBJ2-1; 7 nucleotides agree with TRBD2. This sequence originates from a woman aged 50 to 60 with alopecia areata. Some clones in this sample may be carry-over from other donors' samples. This sample comprised whole blood, obtained in connection with sensitization to the hapten diphenylcyclopropenone (DPC). The CDR3 here is CASSQLAYNEQFF. The DNA of the CDR3 is TGTGCCAGTAGCCAACTAGCGTACAATGAGCAGTTCTTC.